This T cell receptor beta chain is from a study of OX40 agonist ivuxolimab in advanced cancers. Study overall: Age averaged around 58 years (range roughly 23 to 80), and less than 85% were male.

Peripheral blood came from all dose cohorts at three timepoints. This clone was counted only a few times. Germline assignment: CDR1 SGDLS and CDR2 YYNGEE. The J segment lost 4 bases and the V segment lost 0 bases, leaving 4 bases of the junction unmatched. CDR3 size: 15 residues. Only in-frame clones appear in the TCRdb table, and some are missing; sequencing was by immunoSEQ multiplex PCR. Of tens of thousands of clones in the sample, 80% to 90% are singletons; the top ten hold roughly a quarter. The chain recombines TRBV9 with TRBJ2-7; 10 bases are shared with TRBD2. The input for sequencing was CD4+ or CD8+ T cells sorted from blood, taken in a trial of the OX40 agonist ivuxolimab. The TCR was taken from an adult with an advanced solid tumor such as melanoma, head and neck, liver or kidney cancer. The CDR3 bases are TGTGCCAGCAGCGTAGAGGCTAGCGGGAGTTACGAGCAGTACTTC. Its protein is CASSVEASGSYEQYF.